The next 7 T cell receptor beta chains were all read from a single sample in a study of long-term antiretroviral therapy in people with HIV. The authors ran the immunoSEQ assay, v3.0, at survey level. Repertoires were generated with immunoSEQ multiplex PCR, while TCRdb's copy carries only in-frame clones and drops some. The table has over 15,000 clones, about 80% seen once. Sequenced here: unsorted PBMCs, sampled 1.5 years before starting antiretroviral therapy. Every receptor here comes from a woman aged 45-60 years with HIV.

The J gene is TRBJ1-4, the V gene TRBV29-1, with TRBD1 identical over 9 bases. Germline V CDR1 and CDR2: SQVTM, ANQGSEA. The CDR3 length is 13 residues. Trimming took 6 bases from V and 7 from J; bases not matched to a gene: 6. The CDR3 DNA sequence: TGCAGCGTGAAGGACAGGGGTGGTGAAAAACTGTTTTTT. It is translated as CSVKDRGGEKLFF. Supplemented by reference TRBV29-1 and TRBJ1-4, the full variable domain reads SAVISQKPSRDICQRGTSLTIQCQVDSQVTMMFWYRQQPGQSLTLIATANQGSEATYESGFVIDKFPISRPNLTFSTLTVSNMSPEDSSIYLCSVKDRGGEKLFFGSGTQLSVL.

The chain couples TRBV2 to TRBJ2-5, with a tentative D call TRBD1 (5 bases). Germline CDR1 SNHLY, CDR2 FYNNEI. V was clipped by 8 bases and J by 5 bases, with 12 bases between them. There are 12 residues in the CDR3. CDR3 sequence (DNA): TGTGCCAGCGCAGGGAATGCGGAGACCCAGTACTTC. The encoded protein is CASAGNAETQYF.

This chain joins TRBV5-1 and TRBJ1-1, with D unclear. Trimming removed 0 bases from V and 7 bases from J, with 10 bases in between. Germline V gene lookup returns CDR1 SGHRS and CDR2 YFSETQ. The CDR3 has 13 residues. The DNA for the CDR3 is TGCGCCAGCAGCTTGGGGCAGGACGGTGAAGCTTTCTTT. Encoded protein: CASSLGQDGEAFF.

This chain connects TRBV21-1 to TRBJ1-5. TRBV21-1 is termed a pseudogene. CDR3 length equals 15 residues. CDR3 DNA: TGTGCCAGCAGCAAGGTCAAACTTAGCAATCAGCCCCAGCATTTT. It yields the protein CASSKVKLSNQPQHF.

This chain joins TRBV2 and TRBJ1-1; D remains ambiguous. Germline V gene sequence: CDR1 SNHLY, CDR2 FYNNEI. The germline V and J ends were trimmed by 6 bases and 0 bases, with 11 bases remaining between them. The CDR3 length is 14 residues. The CDR3 spells CASRDRAMNTEAFF. The CDR3 bases are TGTGCCAGCAGGGATAGGGCGATGAACACTGAAGCTTTCTTT.

V usage is TRBV5-1 and J usage is TRBJ1-2, with D maybe TRBD1 (6 bases). Trimming left V 0 bases short and J 3 bases short, with 12 bases between. Germline V gene lookup returns CDR1 SGHRS and CDR2 YFSETQ. The CDR3 consists of 15 residues. The CDR3 here is CASSLGSAGDYGYTF. The CDR3, as DNA: TGCGCCAGCAGCTTGGGGTCGGCAGGGGACTATGGCTACACCTTC.

This sequence joins TRBV5-1 and TRBJ2-1; the D call may be TRBD1 or TRBD2 (6 bases each). V lost 0 bases to trimming and J lost 12 bases, with 13 bases between them. The CDR3 loop spans 13 amino acids. Germline CDR1 and CDR2: SGHRS and YFSETQ. This CDR3 is CASSLDPGGGQFF. DNA of the CDR3: TGCGCCAGCAGCTTGGACCCCGGAGGGGGGCAGTTCTTC. The entire variable domain, with the rest obtained from reference TRBV5-1 and TRBJ2-1, is as follows: KAGVTQTPRYLIKTRGQQVTLSCSPISGHRSVSWYQQTPGQGLQFLFEYFSETQRNKGNFPGRFSGRQFSNSRSEMNVSTLELGDSALYLCASSLDPGGGQFFGPGTRLTVL.